This TCR beta chain emerged from a study of blood T cell repertoires in COVID-19. About the research overall: There were acute and convalescent COVID-19 samples, and they came from the United States, Italy and Spain.

The CDR3 consists of 14 residues. CDR1 and CDR2 (germline): LGHDT, YNNKEL (reference sequence). V was clipped by 2 bases and J by 4 bases, with 11 bases between them. Clones were sequenced by immunoSEQ multiplex PCR, and TCRdb holds only the in-frame ones, with some missing. In the table there are about 130,000 clones, roughly four fifths of which are singletons. The sequenced sample consisted of peripheral blood. The receptor's source is a man aged 60 to 69 with acute or convalescent COVID-19. The J gene is TRBJ1-2, the V gene TRBV3-1 (or the pseudogene TRBV3-2); no reliable D call. CDR3 protein: CASSQRSHIYGYTF. As DNA, the CDR3 is TGTGCCAGCAGCCAAAGGAGTCATATCTATGGCTACACCTTC.